These 19 T cell receptor beta chains share one sample of origin, sequenced in a study of human T cells and chemical hapten exposure (dated by TCRdb to the early 2020s). The label giving this sample's time point can be read as: patch test 2, 6 weeks after DPC sensitization. The treatment or condition label on this specimen signifies: therapeutic diphenylcyclopropenone sensitization with weekly scalp DPC. Libraries were made using RACE. The instrument given in TCRdb is NextSeq 500. The public reads were run again by TCRdb, first through fastp at Q25 and then through MiXCR, and only productive beta chains were kept. Rows with one shared CDR3 protein collapse into an entry with the most common genes and DNA. Across this sample there are about 110,000 distinct CDR3 sequences, with roughly a tenth seen only once. Jointly, the top ten make up about 3.4% of the sample. The starting material was whole blood, obtained in connection with sensitization to the hapten diphenylcyclopropenone (DPC). The receptors stem from a woman aged 40 to 50 with alopecia areata. Some clones in this sample may be carry-over from other donors' samples.

This clonotype came up a few times. The chain couples TRBV6-2 or TRBV6-3 to TRBJ2-2; D is unresolved. V was shortened by 8 bases and J by 0 bases, with 7 bases between the two germline ends. The germline V gene encodes CDR1 MNHEY and CDR2 SVGEGT. The CDR3 runs 13 residues. The CDR3 is CASRLANTGELFF. The CDR3 DNA sequence: TGTGCCAGCCGCCTAGCGAACACCGGGGAGCTGTTTTTT.

This clonotype was observed many times. The rearrangement uses TRBV7-9 and TRBJ2-1; D gene uncertain. V was pared by 5 bases and J by 8 bases, with 10 bases between. This CDR3 region has 12 residues. Looked up from germline, CDR1 is SEHNR and CDR2 is FQNEAQ (reference sequence). CDR3 in amino acids: CASSNQADEQFF. The CDR3 region has the DNA TGTGCCAGCAGCAATCAGGCGGATGAGCAGTTCTTC.

This clonotype appeared many times. The chain combines TRBV4-3 with TRBJ2-2; weak D call: TRBD1 (5 bases). With 0 bases removed from V and 3 bases from J, the gap between germline ends came to 14 bases. This CDR3 has 17 residues. CDR1 and CDR2 (germline): LGHNA, YSLEER. Written as DNA, the CDR3 is TGCGCCAGCAGCCAAGATTCCCAGGACACATACACCGGGGAGCTGTTTTTT. Its protein is CASSQDSQDTYTGELFF.

This chain uses TRBV5-8 with TRBJ1-3, with 12 bases aligning to TRBD1. This CDR3 is 15 amino acids long. V lost 2 bases, J lost 8 bases, and 5 bases stayed unmatched. Germline CDR1 SGHTS, CDR2 YDEGEE. The CDR3, as DNA: TGTGCCAGCAGCTTCACTGGGACAGGGGGCTACACCATATATTTT. It specifies CASSFTGTGGYTIYF.

This clonotype was seen ten or more times. The chain couples TRBV7-9 to TRBJ1-1; no clear D. V was pared by 1 base and J by 4 bases, with 10 bases between. CDR1 is SEHNR and CDR2 is FQNEAQ in the germline V gene (reference sequence). This CDR3 spans 14 amino acids. The CDR3 DNA sequence: TGTGCCAGCAGCTTAGAGGGAGCAGGCACTGAAGCTTTCTTT. Residues: CASSLEGAGTEAFF. The full variable domain, its missing parts supplied by reference TRBV7-9 and TRBJ1-1, is DTGVSQNPRHKITKRGQNVTFRCDPISEHNRLYWYRQTLGQGPEFLTYFQNEAQLEKSRLLSDRFSAERPKGSFSTLEIQRTEQGDSAMYLCASSLEGAGTEAFFGQGTRLTVV.

In this sample, this clonotype turned up a few times. The genes are TRBV12-3 or TRBV12-4 and TRBJ2-3; 7 bases match TRBD2. V trimming: 8 bases; J trimming: 4 bases; junction bases outside the gene matches: 12. The CDR3 is made up of 15 amino acids. The CDR3 spells CASFPTSLGPDTQYF. The CDR3 DNA reads TGTGCCAGCTTCCCGACTAGCTTGGGGCCAGATACGCAGTATTTT.

The chain couples TRBV21-1 to TRBJ1-2; the table's TRBD1 call for D was not verified on the DNA. TRBV21-1 counts as a pseudogene. The CDR3 is 16 amino acids. CDR3 sequence reads: CASSRGTGSPIYGYTF. The CDR3 coding sequence is TGTGCCAGCAGCAGGGGGACAGGGTCCCCTATCTATGGCTACACCTTC.

In its sample, this clonotype was seen a few times. The genes are TRBV20-1 and TRBJ2-5; D is tentatively TRBD1 or TRBD2 (7 bases each). Trimming pared 2 bases from V and 2 bases from J, leaving 15 bases between. The length of the CDR3 is 15 residues. The germline CDR1 and CDR2 sequences are DFQATT and SNEGSKA (reference sequence). The CDR3 bases are TGCAGTGCTAGAAGGGGGCAGCGGGGTCAAGAGACCCAGTACTTC. Amino acids: CSARRGQRGQETQYF.

This clonotype showed up many times. This chain uses TRBV7-3 with TRBJ2-1, with TRBD2 identical over 11 bases. J gave up 14 bases and V 3 bases, and 6 bases lay outside the gene matches. Germline CDR1 and CDR2: SGHTA and FQGTGA. The CDR3 spans 13 residues. The CDR3 nucleotides are TGTGCCAGCAGCTTTAGCGGGGGGGCCGATAAGTTCTTC. It is translated as CASSFSGGADKFF. Filled out from reference TRBV7-3 and TRBJ2-1, the complete variable domain reads GAGVSQTPSNKVTEKGKYVELRCDPISGHTALYWYRQSLGQGPEFLIYFQGTGAADDSGLPNDRFFAVRPEGSVSTLKIQRTERGDSAVYLCASSFSGGADKFFGPGTRLTVL.

The chain links TRBV4-2 to TRBJ1-1, with D tentatively TRBD1 (6 bases). CDR1 and CDR2 (germline): LGHNA, YNFKEQ. CDR3 size: 14 residues. Trimming shortened V by 5 bases and J by 0 bases, and 10 bases separated the two germline ends. The CDR3 nucleotides are TGTGCCAGCAGCTTAAACAGGGTGAACACTGAAGCTTTCTTT. Translating gives CASSLNRVNTEAFF.

This clonotype was seen a few times. This chain uses TRBV5-4 with TRBJ2-1, with a possible D match to TRBD2 (5 bases). Per the germline V gene, CDR1 is SGHNT and CDR2 is YYREEE (reference sequence). The germline V and J ends were trimmed by 4 bases and 7 bases, with 15 bases remaining between them. The CDR3 runs to 14 residues. CDR3 sequence: CASSRWVGKNEQFF. The CDR3 DNA reads TGTGCCAGCAGCCGGTGGGTCGGGAAAAATGAGCAGTTCTTC.

This clonotype was counted many times. The rearrangement links TRBV20-1 to TRBJ1-2; no clear D. The CDR3 is 12 residues long. The V and J ends lost 4 bases and 2 bases respectively, with 8 bases between them. The germline V gene has CDR1 DFQATT and CDR2 SNEGSKA (reference sequence). CDR3 bases: TGCAGTGCTATCTTCAGGAACTATGGCTACACCTTC. As protein: CSAIFRNYGYTF.

Details on this clonotype: Its ends do not fully match the called genes, so a read error is possible. The chain has TRBV11-2 and TRBJ1-2; D gene uncertain. Germline V gene sequence: CDR1 SGHAT, CDR2 FQNNGV. The length of the CDR3 is 13 residues. Here the CDR3 DNA reads TGTGCCAGCAGCTTAGGCCTTGACTATGGCCACACCTTC. Translating gives CASSLGLDYGHTF. The full variable domain, rest sourced from reference TRBV11-2 and TRBJ1-2, is EAGVAQSPRYKIIEKRQSVAFWCNPISGHATLYWYQQILGQGPKLLIQFQNNGVVDDSQLPKDRFSAERLKGVDSTLKIQPAKLEDSAVYLCASSLGLDYGHTFGSGTRLTVV.

This clonotype came up many times. The chain links TRBV9 to TRBJ1-3; D is ambiguous. In germline, CDR1 is SGDLS, CDR2 YYNGEE. The V end lost 3 bases, the J end lost 2 bases, and 15 bases lay between the germline ends. The CDR3 runs to 16 residues. The CDR3 DNA follows: TGTGCCAGCAGCGCGTACCTTGTTTCTACTGGAAACACCATATATTTT. Its translation: CASSAYLVSTGNTIYF.

The rearrangement links TRBV5-1 to TRBJ2-5, with TRBD2 matching over 10 bases. Trimming at V came to 0 bases and at J to 5 bases, leaving 4 bases not matched to a gene. The CDR3 loop spans 15 amino acids. Germline lookup yields CDR1 SGHRS and CDR2 YFSETQ. The DNA of the CDR3 is TGCGCCAGCAGCTTGGTGGGACTAGCGACGGAGACCCAGTACTTC. Translation gives CASSLVGLATETQYF.

The rearrangement links TRBV23-1 to TRBJ2-3, with D possibly TRBD1 on 6 matching bases. TRBV23-1 is filed as an ORF, its function uncertain. The CDR3 has 16 residues. The ends were cut back, 0 bases at V and 5 bases at J, with 15 bases in the middle. The CDR3 coding sequence is TGCGCCAGCAGTCAATCGGAATCCCCCAGGGGAGATACGCAGTATTTT. It translates to CASSQSESPRGDTQYF.

In this sample, this clonotype turned up many times. The chain recombines TRBV7-2 with TRBJ2-1; TRBD2 matches at 9 bases. CDR3 length: 15 amino acids. Germline CDR1 is SGHTA and CDR2 is FQGNSA. V gave up 3 bases and J gave up 6 bases; unmatched junction bases: 6. CDR3 region: CASSFPGLALNEQFF. The CDR3 coding sequence is TGTGCCAGCAGCTTCCCGGGACTAGCCCTCAATGAGCAGTTCTTC. Supplemented by reference TRBV7-2 and TRBJ2-1, the full variable domain reads GAGVSQSPSNKVTEKGKDVELRCDPISGHTALYWYRQSLGQGLEFLIYFQGNSAPDKSGLPSDRFSAERTGGSVSTLTIQRTQQEDSAVYLCASSFPGLALNEQFFGPGTRLTVL.

The chain combines TRBV5-1 with TRBJ2-1, with unresolved D. This CDR3 comprises 15 residues. V was shortened by 4 bases and J by 5 bases, with 16 bases between the two germline ends. Germline CDR1 reads SGHRS; CDR2 reads YFSETQ. CDR3 DNA sequence: TGCGCCAGCAGCAGAGGACCCAGCGCTGACAATGAGCAGTTCTTC. Translated, it gives CASSRGPSADNEQFF.

This clonotype was detected ten times or more. This chain uses TRBV9 with TRBJ1-2, with D possibly TRBD1 on 5 matching bases. Trimming stripped 0 bases from V and 5 bases from J, with 14 bases between. The germline CDR1 and CDR2 sequences are SGDLS and YYNGEE. This CDR3 is built from 15 residues. This chain's CDR3 is CASSVGGERGYGYTF. The CDR3 nucleotides are TGTGCCAGCAGCGTAGGTGGGGAAAGGGGTTATGGCTACACCTTC.